This T cell receptor beta chain comes out of a study of blood T cell repertoires in COVID-19. Looked up from germline, CDR1 is SGHVS and CDR2 is FQNEAQ. Trimming stripped 3 bases from V and 8 bases from J, with 5 bases between. This CDR3 comprises 12 residues. This study enrolled people aged 18 to 89 from 20 to 25 US geographic areas. As handled by the study authors: The assay estimated nucleated cells by amplifying reference gene primers. Sequencing used immunoSEQ multiplex PCR; TCRdb keeps in-frame clones, though not all of them. D and trimming were read from the DNA, whereas the V and J calls and clone size are those reported in that table. The sample shows a few hundred thousand clones, 88% of them seen only once.

The receptor was derived from a woman between 18 and 29 years old who had recovered from COVID-19. This rearrangement joins TRBV7-8 to TRBJ1-6; D remains unclear. The source material was PBMCs or T cells enriched from blood (not recorded which). CDR3 region: CASSFNDSPLHF. In DNA form, the CDR3 reads TGTGCCAGCAGCTTTAATGATTCACCCCTCCACTTT.